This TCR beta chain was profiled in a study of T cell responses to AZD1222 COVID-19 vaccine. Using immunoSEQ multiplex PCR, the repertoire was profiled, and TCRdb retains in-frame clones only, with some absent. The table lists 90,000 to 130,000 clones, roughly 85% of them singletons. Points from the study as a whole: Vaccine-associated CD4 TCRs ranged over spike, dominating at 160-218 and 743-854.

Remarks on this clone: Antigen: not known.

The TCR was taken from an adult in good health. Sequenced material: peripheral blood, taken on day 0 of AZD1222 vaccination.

In DNA, the CDR3 is TGTGCCAGCAGTTACGTAAACTATGGCTACACCTTC. It yields the protein CASSYVNYGYTF. The V call is TRBV6-2 or TRBV6-3, the J call TRBJ1-2; no definite D call. Germline V gene lookup returns CDR1 MNHEY and CDR2 SVGEGT. With 2 bases removed from V and 2 bases from J, the gap between germline ends came to 3 bases. This CDR3 comprises 12 residues.